The present T cell receptor beta chain was sequenced within a study of T-cell memory formation after mild COVID-19. Across the whole study: Each donor largely had its own TCR clusters.

Per the germline V gene, CDR1 is SGHTA and CDR2 is FQGNSA. V shed 0 bases and J shed 6 bases, with 12 bases lying between them. The CDR3 consists of 15 residues. Amplification by 5'RACE using constant-segment primers produced TCR alpha and TCR beta cDNA libraries that carried sample barcodes and UMIs. MiXCR, applied by TCRdb to the 5' RACE reads, yields one record per CDR3 protein. This sample has over 450,000 distinct CDR3 sequences; 20% occur once, and the top ten carry 9.5% to 15%. Study results and limitations: Day 15 to 85 contractors were CD4/CD8 balanced; later expanders leaned CD4+. Whether day 37 second-wave clones are SARS-CoV-2-specific was not confirmed.

Note on this clonotype: Its antigen is still unknown.

The chain carries TRBV7-2 and TRBJ1-5; D is perhaps TRBD1 (6 bases). The TCR comes from an adult woman who had mild COVID-19 (a few samples of this study predate the infection). Cell type and time point are not known. The sample taken for sequencing was PBMCs or a T cell subset sorted from them (not recorded which). The CDR3 spells CASSLAGGLIQPQHF. In DNA form, the CDR3 reads TGTGCCAGCAGCTTAGCAGGGGGATTGATTCAGCCCCAGCATTTT.